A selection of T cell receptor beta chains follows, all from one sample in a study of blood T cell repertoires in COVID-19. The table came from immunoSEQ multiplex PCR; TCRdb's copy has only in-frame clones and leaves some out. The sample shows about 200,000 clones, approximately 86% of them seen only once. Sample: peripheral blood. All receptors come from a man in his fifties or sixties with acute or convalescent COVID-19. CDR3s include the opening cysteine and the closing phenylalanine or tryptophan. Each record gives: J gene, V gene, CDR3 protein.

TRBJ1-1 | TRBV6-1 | CASSSYGQGHTEAFF
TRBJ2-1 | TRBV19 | CASSRQESSYNEQFF
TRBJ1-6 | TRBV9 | CASSAGTGGYNSPLHF
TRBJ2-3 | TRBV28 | CASPPGGPRTDTQYF
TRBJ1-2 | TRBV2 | CASSVDRAGYGYTF
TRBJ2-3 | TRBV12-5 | CASGWGDVNTDTQYF
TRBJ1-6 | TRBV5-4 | CASSFGQGERPLHF
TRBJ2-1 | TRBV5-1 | CASSLITSGGDNEQFF
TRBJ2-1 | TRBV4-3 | CASSQDRAAGGRAYNEQFF
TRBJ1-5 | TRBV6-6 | CASSYSGTGDQPQHF
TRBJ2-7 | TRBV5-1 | CASSPDRGHEQYF
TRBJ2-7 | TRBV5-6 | CASSPITGGAPSYEQYF
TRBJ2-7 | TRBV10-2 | CASRRDREISYEQYF
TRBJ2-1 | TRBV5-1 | CASSLDVTSGYNEQFF
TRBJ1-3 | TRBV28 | CASSLPVRTGGPGNTIYF